This T cell receptor (beta chain) was documented in a study of blood T cell repertoires in COVID-19. At the level of the study: Some COVID-19 samples were acute and others convalescent; all came from the United States, Italy and Spain. PBMCs, B-cell-depleted T cells, or T cells provided the cDNA or gDNA that made up the material.

CDR1 is SGHNT, CDR2 YENEEA, per germline. The CDR3 runs 15 residues. J gave up 5 bases and V 1 base, and 7 bases lay outside the gene matches. As handled by the study authors: Reference gene primer amplification gave nucleated cell count estimates. The protocol was immunoSEQ multiplex PCR, while the TCRdb copy is restricted to in-frame clones and leaves out a portion. Clone size and V and J calls were adopted from that table, with D and trimming inferred from the DNA. The table records about 200,000 clones, about 84% of them present only once. The sequenced material came from peripheral blood. J is TRBJ2-5 and V is TRBV11-3; 7 bases are shared with TRBD1. The receptor comes from a woman older than 75 with acute or convalescent COVID-19. The CDR3 sequence is CASSLGQGVWETQYF. In DNA, the CDR3 is TGTGCCAGCAGCTTAGGTCAGGGGGTTTGGGAGACCCAGTACTTC.